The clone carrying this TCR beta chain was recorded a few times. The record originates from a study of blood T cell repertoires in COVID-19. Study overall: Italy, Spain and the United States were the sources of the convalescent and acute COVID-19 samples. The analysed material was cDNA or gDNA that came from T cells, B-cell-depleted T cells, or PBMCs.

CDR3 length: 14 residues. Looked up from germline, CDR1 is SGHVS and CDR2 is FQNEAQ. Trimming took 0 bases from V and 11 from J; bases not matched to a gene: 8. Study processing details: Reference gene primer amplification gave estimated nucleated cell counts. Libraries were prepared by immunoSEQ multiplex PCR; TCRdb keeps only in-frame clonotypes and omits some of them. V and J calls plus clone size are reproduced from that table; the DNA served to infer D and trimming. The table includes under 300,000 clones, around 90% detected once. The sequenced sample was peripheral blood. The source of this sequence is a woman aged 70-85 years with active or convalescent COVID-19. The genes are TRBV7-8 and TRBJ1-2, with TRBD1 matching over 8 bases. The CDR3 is CASSLALGQGGYTF. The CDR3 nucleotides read TGTGCCAGCAGCTTAGCGCTTGGACAGGGTGGTTACACCTTC.